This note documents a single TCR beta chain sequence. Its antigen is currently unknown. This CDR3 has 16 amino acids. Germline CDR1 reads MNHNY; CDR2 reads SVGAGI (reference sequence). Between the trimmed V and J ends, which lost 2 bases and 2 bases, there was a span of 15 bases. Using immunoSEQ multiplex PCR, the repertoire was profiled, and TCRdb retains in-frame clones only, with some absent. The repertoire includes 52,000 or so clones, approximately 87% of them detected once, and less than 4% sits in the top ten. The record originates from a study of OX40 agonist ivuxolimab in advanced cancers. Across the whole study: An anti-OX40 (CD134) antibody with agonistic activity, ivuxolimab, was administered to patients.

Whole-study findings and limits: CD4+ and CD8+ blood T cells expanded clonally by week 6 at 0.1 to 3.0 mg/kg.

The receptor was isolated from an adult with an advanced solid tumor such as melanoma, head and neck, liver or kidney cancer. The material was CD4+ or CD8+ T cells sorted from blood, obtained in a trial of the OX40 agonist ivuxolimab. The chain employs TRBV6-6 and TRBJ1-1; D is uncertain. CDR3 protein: CASSYGGGSRNTEAFF. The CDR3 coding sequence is TGTGCCAGCAGTTACGGCGGAGGTAGTAGAAACACTGAAGCTTTCTTT.